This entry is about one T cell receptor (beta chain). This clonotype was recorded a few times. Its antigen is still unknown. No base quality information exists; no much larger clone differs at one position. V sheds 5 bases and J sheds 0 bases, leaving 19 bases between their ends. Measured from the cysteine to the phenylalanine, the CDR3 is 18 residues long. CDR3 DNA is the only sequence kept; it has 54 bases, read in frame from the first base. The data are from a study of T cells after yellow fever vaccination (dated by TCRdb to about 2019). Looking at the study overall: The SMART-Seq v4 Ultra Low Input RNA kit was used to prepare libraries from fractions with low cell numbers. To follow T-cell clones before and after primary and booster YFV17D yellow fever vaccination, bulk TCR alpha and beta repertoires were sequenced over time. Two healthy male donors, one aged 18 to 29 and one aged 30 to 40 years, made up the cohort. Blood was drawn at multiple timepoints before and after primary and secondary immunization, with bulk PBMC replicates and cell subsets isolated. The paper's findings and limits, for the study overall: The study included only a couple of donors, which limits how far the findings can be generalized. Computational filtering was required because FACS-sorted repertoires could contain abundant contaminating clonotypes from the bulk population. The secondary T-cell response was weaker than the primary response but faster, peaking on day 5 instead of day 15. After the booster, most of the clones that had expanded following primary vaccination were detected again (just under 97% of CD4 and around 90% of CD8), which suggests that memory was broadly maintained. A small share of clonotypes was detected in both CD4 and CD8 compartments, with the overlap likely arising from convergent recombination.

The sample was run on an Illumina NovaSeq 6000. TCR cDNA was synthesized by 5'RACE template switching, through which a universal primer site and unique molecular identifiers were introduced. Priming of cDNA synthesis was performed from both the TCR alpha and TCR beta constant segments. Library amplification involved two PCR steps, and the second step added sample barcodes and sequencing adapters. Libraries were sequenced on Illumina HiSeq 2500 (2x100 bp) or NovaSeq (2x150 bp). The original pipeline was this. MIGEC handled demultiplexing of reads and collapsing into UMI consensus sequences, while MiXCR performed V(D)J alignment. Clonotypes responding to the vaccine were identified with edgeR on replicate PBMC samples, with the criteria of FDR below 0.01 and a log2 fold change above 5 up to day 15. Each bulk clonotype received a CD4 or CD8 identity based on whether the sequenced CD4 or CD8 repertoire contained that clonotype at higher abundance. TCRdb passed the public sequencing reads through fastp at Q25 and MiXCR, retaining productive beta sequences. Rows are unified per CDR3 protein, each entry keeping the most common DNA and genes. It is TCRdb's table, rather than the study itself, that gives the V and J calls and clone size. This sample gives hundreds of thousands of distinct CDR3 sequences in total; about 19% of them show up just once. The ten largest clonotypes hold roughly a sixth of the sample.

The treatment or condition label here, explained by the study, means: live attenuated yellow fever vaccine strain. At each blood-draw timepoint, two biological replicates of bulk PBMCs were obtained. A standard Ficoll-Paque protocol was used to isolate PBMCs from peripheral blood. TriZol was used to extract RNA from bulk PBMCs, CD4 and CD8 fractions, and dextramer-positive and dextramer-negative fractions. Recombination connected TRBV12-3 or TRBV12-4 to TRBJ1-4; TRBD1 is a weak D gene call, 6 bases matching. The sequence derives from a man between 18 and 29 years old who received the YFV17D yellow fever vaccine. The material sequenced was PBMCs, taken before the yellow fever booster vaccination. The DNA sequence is TGTGCCAGCAGTGAAACAGGGTTTTGGGATGCAACTAATGAAAAACTGTTTTTT. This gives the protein CASSETGFWDATNEKLFF.